This TCR beta chain was sequenced during a study of beta chain features in type 1 diabetes. Study-wide context: Sorted cells from all samples, numbering 95 million to 140 million, were examined.

Sampling consisted of one heparinised blood draw per donor, averaging around 100 mL. Sorted populations were all over 95% pure. Expressed TCRB transcripts were sequenced after all isolated RNA was converted to cDNA. Assay used: immunoSEQ multiplex PCR; TCRdb lists only in-frame clones, some missing. Of about 330,000 clones listed, 11% were seen once; the top ten hold over 0.015%. There are 15 residues in the CDR3. Looked up from germline, CDR1 is SNHLY and CDR2 is FYNNEI. Trimming removed 6 bases from V and 5 bases from J; junction bases left unmatched: 11. Sequenced: naive CD4+ T cells from blood. The V gene is TRBV2, the J gene TRBJ2-5; TRBD1 matches 8 bases. The TCR comes from a woman aged 25 to 39 in good health. CDR3 residues: CASRGQAIPQETQYF. CDR3 DNA: TGTGCCAGCAGGGGACAGGCAATACCCCAGGAGACCCAGTACTTC.